The rows below give T cell receptor beta chains drawn from one sample of a study of control samples from healthy donors and cancer patients. Libraries were prepared by immunoSEQ multiplex PCR; TCRdb keeps only in-frame clonotypes and omits some of them. The repertoire holds under 450,000 clones, with 75% to 95% as singletons. The source material was PBMCs. The receptors shown here come from a man in his forties or fifties with head and neck cancer. Both conserved end residues are part of each CDR3. A D gene is named only where the DNA matches it firmly. The size entry is marked missing in some rows and otherwise reads once, few, many or a size class.

v_gene	abundance	d_gene	j_gene	CDR3aa	CDR3nt
TRBV30	.	.	TRBJ2-2	CAWSPRRTGELFF	TGTGCCTGGAGCCCGCGGCGGACCGGGGAGCTGTTTTTT
TRBV9	.	TRBD2	TRBJ2-5	CASSVATGGGPQETQYF	TGTGCCAGCAGCGTAGCTACAGGCGGGGGGCCCCAAGAGACCCAGTACTTC
TRBV5-1	.	TRBD2	TRBJ2-5	CASSLDSASGGAQETQYF	TGCGCCAGCAGCTTGGACTCGGCTAGCGGGGGGGCTCAGGAGACCCAGTACTTC
TRBV7-9	.	.	TRBJ1-2	CASSLEHYGYTF	TGTGCCAGCAGCTTAGAACACTATGGCTACACCTTC
TRBV7-2	.	TRBD2	TRBJ2-7	CASSLRTSEYEQYF	TGTGCCAGCAGCTTGAGGACTAGCGAGTACGAGCAGTACTTC
TRBV14	.	.	TRBJ1-1	CASSQGNPWDTEAFF	TGTGCCAGCAGCCAAGGAAACCCCTGGGACACTGAAGCTTTCTTT
TRBV18	.	.	TRBJ2-3	CASSPTGQPSTDTQYF	TGTGCCAGCTCACCAACCGGCCAGCCGAGCACAGATACGCAGTATTTT
TRBV11-2	once	.	TRBJ2-3	CASSPVFSTDTQYF	TGTGCCAGCAGTCCGGTTTTTAGCACAGATACGCAGTATTTT
TRBV24-1	.	TRBD2	TRBJ2-3	CAAGGAGVEKGVTDTQYF	TGTGCCGCGGGGGGAGCGGGGGTTGAAAAAGGGGTCACAGATACGCAGTATTTT
TRBV15	.	TRBD2	TRBJ2-1	CATSRAGGLYNEQFF	TGTGCCACCAGCAGGGCGGGGGGGCTTTACAATGAGCAGTTCTTC
TRBV10-3	.	.	TRBJ1-1	CATADSDMNTEAFF	TGTGCCACCGCGGACAGCGATATGAACACTGAAGCTTTCTTT
TRBV19	few	TRBD2	TRBJ2-5	CASSLGAGARETQYF	TGTGCCAGTAGTCTTGGAGCGGGAGCCAGAGAGACCCAGTACTTC
TRBV18	.	.	TRBJ2-7	CASSQGRASYEQYF	TGTGCCAGCTCCCAGGGGAGGGCGTCCTACGAGCAGTACTTC
TRBV7-6	.	TRBD1	TRBJ1-2	CASSPAGDRHGDGYTF	TGTGCCAGCAGCCCAGCTGGGGACAGGCATGGGGATGGCTACACCTTC
TRBV9	once	TRBD2	TRBJ2-1	CASSVGASGGYNEQFF	TGTGCCAGCAGCGTAGGGGCTAGCGGAGGATACAATGAGCAGTTCTTC
TRBV6-5	.	TRBD1	TRBJ1-1	CASSDQGQGPRRAFF	TGTGCCAGCAGCGATCAGGGACAGGGGCCCCGTCGAGCTTTCTTT
TRBV5-6	.	TRBD1	TRBJ2-4	CASSFSGTGSRNIQYF	TGTGCCAGCAGCTTCTCCGGGACAGGGAGTAGAAACATTCAGTACTTC